The rows below give T cell receptor beta chains drawn from one sample of a study of T cell responses to AZD1222 COVID-19 vaccine. Here immunoSEQ multiplex PCR was the method, and the copy in TCRdb shows in-frame clones only, minus some. The sample includes roughly 150,000 clones, around 92% of them seen just once. The source was peripheral blood, collected on day 0 of AZD1222 vaccination. These receptors were obtained from an adult in good health. Each CDR3 is given with its conserved first and last residue. D genes are given only for firm matches. Not all rows give a size; the values are once, few, many and, for expanded clones, a class.

CDR3aa	CDR3nt	v_gene	d_gene	abundance	j_gene
CSGSGLAGTNEQFF	TGCAGCGGCAGTGGACTAGCGGGAACTAATGAGCAGTTCTTC	TRBV29-1	TRBD2	-	TRBJ2-1
CASSYRPGLQETQYF	TGTGCCAGCTCCTACCGCCCGGGACTACAAGAGACCCAGTACTTC	TRBV6-1	TRBD2	-	TRBJ2-5
CATRGGQALSSGNSPLHF	TGTGCCACCCGAGGGGGACAGGCCCTCTCTTCGGGGAATTCACCCCTCCACTTT	TRBV10-3	TRBD1	-	TRBJ1-6
CASSGYREHEQYF	TGTGCCAGCAGCGGCTACAGGGAGCACGAGCAGTACTTC	TRBV5-4	-	-	TRBJ2-7
CASSSRGPGRTDTQYF	TGTGCCAGCAGCTCGCGGGGACCTGGGAGGACAGATACGCAGTATTTT	TRBV7-6	-	once	TRBJ2-3
CASSRRQNTGELFF	TGTGCCAGCTCACGCCGCCAGAACACCGGGGAGCTGTTTTTT	TRBV18	-	-	TRBJ2-2
CASRGQDNYGYTF	TGTGCCAGCAGGGGACAGGACAACTATGGCTACACCTTC	TRBV7-8	TRBD1	-	TRBJ1-2
CASSLQGVGLSGNTIYF	TGCGCCAGCAGTTTACAGGGGGTTGGCCTTTCTGGAAACACCATATATTTT	TRBV5-1	TRBD1	-	TRBJ1-3
CASSARQGTNEKLFF	TGTGCCAGCAGCGCTCGACAGGGCACTAATGAAAAACTGTTTTTT	TRBV9	TRBD1	-	TRBJ1-4
CASSLPRGYSPLHF	TGTGCCAGCAGCTTACCCCGTGGGTATTCACCCCTCCACTTT	TRBV7-2	-	-	TRBJ1-6
CASSNRQGGYEQYF	TGTGCCAGCAGCAACCGACAGGGTGGCTACGAGCAGTACTTC	TRBV7-2	TRBD1	-	TRBJ2-7
CSVAGTGDYEQYF	TGCAGCGTTGCCGGGACAGGGGACTACGAGCAGTACTTC	TRBV29-1	TRBD1	-	TRBJ2-7
CASSELGEGFQYF	TGTGCCAGCAGTGAATTAGGGGAGGGCTTTCAGTACTTC	TRBV2	TRBD2	-	TRBJ2-4
CTSSRNSSYNEQFF	TGCACCAGCAGCCGCAATAGCTCCTACAATGAGCAGTTCTTC	TRBV1	-	-	TRBJ2-1
CASSSLRASGRGRETQYF	TGCGCCAGCAGTTCTTTGAGAGCTAGCGGGAGGGGGAGAGAGACCCAGTACTTC	TRBV5-1	TRBD2	-	TRBJ2-5
CAITASGRAEGETQYF	TGTGCCATTACGGCTAGCGGGAGGGCCGAGGGGGAGACCCAGTACTTC	TRBV19	TRBD2	-	TRBJ2-5
CASSVRTAGGRETQYF	TGTGCCAGCAGCGTTAGGACGGCAGGAGGAAGGGAGACCCAGTACTTC	TRBV9	-	-	TRBJ2-5
CASSRGGTAFGYGYTF	TGCGCCAGCAGTCGAGGCGGGACAGCATTTGGCTATGGCTACACCTTC	TRBV23-1	TRBD1	-	TRBJ1-2
CALDRGREQFF	TGTGCCCTCGACAGGGGACGCGAGCAGTTCTTC	TRBV30	TRBD1	-	TRBJ2-1
CASSGKGQGAMNTEAFF	TGTGCCAGCAGCGGGAAGGGACAGGGGGCGATGAACACTGAAGCTTTCTTT	TRBV7-9	TRBD1	-	TRBJ1-1
CASSYEDRTIYSNQPQHF	TGTGCCAGCAGTTACGAGGACAGGACAATCTATAGCAATCAGCCCCAGCATTTT	TRBV6-2/TRBV6-3	TRBD1	-	TRBJ1-5
CASSQRQGPTYEQYF	TGTGCCAGCAGCCAGAGACAGGGGCCTACCTACGAGCAGTACTTC	TRBV7-3	TRBD1	-	TRBJ2-7
CASTGQGGYGYTF	TGTGCCAGCACTGGACAGGGGGGTTATGGCTACACCTTC	TRBV18	TRBD1	-	TRBJ1-2
CAWSPGTDTQYF	TGTGCCTGGAGTCCGGGAACAGATACGCAGTATTTT	TRBV30	-	-	TRBJ2-3
CASSSTRADTQYF	TGTGCCAGCAGCTCGACTAGAGCAGATACGCAGTATTTT	TRBV7-8	-	-	TRBJ2-3
CASSSDRGPQPQHF	TGTGCCAGCAGTTCAGACAGGGGGCCTCAGCCCCAGCATTTT	TRBV27	TRBD1	-	TRBJ1-5
CASSSGQGVYGYTF	TGTGCCAGCAGCTCTGGACAGGGGGTATATGGCTACACCTTC	TRBV7-2	TRBD1	-	TRBJ1-2
CASSRGVNEQYF	TGTGCCAGCAGCCGAGGTGTTAACGAGCAGTACTTC	TRBV13	-	-	TRBJ2-7